This T cell receptor (beta chain) appears in the sequencing data of a study of regulatory T cells in long-lasting Graves disease. Background on the study: Persistent Graves' disease required over 5 years of antithyroid drugs and positive TSH receptor antibodies. Points from the study as a whole: Whereas new patients shared 870 or so public clonotypes, persistent patients shared more, at under 3,500.

Time point noted: persistent/refractory GD, antithyroid drugs over 5 years with positive TRAb. PBMCs provided the RNA from which the TCR library was made. Construction of the TCR beta libraries employed iRepertoire HTBI primers in conjunction with Arm-PCR of CDR3 regions. TCRdb reanalysed the multiplex PCR reads using MiXCR and keeps one entry per CDR3 protein. The sample contains 350,000 to 500,000 distinct CDR3 sequences, roughly 23% of which appear only once. This clonotype came up many times. Its antigen is currently unknown. This CDR3 is 16 amino acids long. Trimming cost V 6 bases and J 5 bases, with 25 bases left between them. CDR1 SQVTM and CDR2 ANQGSEA come from the germline V gene.

The source material was peripheral blood mononuclear cells (PBMCs), sampled when the disease was refractory, from a patient treated with antithyroid drugs. The V and J genes are TRBV29-1 and TRBJ1-2, with a weak D call TRBD1 (6 bases). This sequence originates from a female donor with Graves disease. The DNA for the CDR3 is TGCAGCGTCCACCCCGAGGCGCCGGGGGCTCGGTATGGCTACACCTTC. Amino acid sequence: CSVHPEAPGARYGYTF.